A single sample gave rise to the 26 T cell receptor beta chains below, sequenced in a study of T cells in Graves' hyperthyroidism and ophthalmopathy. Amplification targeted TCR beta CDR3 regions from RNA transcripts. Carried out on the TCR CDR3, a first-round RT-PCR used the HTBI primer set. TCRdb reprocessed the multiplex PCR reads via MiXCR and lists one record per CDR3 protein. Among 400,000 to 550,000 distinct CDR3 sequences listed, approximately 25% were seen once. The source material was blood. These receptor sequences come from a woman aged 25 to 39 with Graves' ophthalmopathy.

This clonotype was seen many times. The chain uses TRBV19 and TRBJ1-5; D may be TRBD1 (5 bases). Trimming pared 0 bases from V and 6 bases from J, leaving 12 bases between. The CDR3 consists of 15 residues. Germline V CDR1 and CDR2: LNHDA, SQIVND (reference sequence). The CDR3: CASSIDGGTGQPQHF. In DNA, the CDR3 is TGTGCCAGTAGTATAGACGGGGGAACTGGTCAGCCCCAGCATTTT.

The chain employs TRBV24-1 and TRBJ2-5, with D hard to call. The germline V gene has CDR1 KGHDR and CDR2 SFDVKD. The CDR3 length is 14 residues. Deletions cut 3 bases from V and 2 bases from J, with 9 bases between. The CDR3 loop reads CATSDIGQQETQYF. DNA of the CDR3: TGTGCCACCAGTGATATAGGGCAGCAAGAGACCCAGTACTTC.

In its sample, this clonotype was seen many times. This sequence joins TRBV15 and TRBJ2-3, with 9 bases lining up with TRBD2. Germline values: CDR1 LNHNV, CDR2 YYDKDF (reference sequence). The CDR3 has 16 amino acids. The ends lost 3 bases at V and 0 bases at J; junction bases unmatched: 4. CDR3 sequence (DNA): TGTGCCACCAGCAGCCAGCGGGGGGTTAGCACAGATACGCAGTATTTT. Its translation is CATSSQRGVSTDTQYF.

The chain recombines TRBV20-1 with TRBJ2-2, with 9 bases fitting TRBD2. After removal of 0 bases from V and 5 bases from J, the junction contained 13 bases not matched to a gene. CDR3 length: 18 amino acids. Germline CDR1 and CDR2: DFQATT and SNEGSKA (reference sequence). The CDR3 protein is CSARDFVASGVKTGELFF. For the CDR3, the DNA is TGCAGTGCTAGAGATTTCGTCGCTAGCGGGGTGAAGACCGGGGAGCTGTTTTTT.

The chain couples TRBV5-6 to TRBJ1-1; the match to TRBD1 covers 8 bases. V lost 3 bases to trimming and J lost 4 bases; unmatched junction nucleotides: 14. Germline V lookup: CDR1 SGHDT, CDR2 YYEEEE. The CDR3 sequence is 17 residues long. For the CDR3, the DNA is TGTGCCAGCAGCTACTTTGCTGGGACAGGTCAGAGCACTGAAGCTTTCTTT. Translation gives CASSYFAGTGQSTEAFF.

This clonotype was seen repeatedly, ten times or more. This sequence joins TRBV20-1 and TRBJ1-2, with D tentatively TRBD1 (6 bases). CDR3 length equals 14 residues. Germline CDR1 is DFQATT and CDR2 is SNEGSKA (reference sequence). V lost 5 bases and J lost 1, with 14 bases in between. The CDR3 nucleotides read TGCAGTGCTGACGGACAGCATCTTAACTATGGCTACACCTTC. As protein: CSADGQHLNYGYTF.

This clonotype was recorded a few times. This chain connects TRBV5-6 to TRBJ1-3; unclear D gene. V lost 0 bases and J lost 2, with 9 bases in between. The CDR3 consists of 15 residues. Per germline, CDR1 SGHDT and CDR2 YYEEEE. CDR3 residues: CASSLGLRPGNTIYF. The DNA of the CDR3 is TGTGCCAGCAGCTTGGGATTACGCCCTGGAAACACCATATATTTT.

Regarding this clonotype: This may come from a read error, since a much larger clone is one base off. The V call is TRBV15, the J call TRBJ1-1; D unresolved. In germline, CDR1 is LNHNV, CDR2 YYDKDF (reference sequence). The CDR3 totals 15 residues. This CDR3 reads CATSRGGSLNTESFF. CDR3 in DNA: TGTGCCACCAGCAGAGGAGGCAGTCTGAACACTGAATCTTTCTTT.

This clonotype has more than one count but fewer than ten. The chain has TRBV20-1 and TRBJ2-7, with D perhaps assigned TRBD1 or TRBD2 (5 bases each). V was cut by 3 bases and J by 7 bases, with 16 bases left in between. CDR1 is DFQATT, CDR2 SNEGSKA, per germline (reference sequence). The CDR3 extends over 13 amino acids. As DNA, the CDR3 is TGCAGTGCTAGTGGGGGACCCTGGGGAGAGCAGTACTTC. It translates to CSASGGPWGEQYF.

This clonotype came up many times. The CDR3 region has the DNA TGTGCCAGCGGGGGGCAGGCCCACCAAGAGACCCAGTACTTC. It codes for CASGGQAHQETQYF. The chain is built from TRBV7-8 and TRBJ2-5; D may correspond to TRBD1 or TRBD2 (6 bases each). The V gene lost 8 bases and the J gene lost 0 bases, with 13 bases spanning the gap. This CDR3 comprises 14 residues. The V gene's germline CDR1 is SGHVS and CDR2 FQNEAQ.

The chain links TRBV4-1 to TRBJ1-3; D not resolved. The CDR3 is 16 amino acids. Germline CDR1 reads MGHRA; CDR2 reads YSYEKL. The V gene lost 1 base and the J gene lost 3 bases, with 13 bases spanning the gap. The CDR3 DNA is TGCGCCAGCAGCCAAGTTTCCGGGGAATTTGGAAACACCATATATTTT. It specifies CASSQVSGEFGNTIYF.

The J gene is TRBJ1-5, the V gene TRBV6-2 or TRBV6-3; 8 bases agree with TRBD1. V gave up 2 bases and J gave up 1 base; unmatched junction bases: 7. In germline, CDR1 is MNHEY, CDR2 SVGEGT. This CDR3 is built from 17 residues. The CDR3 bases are TGTGCCAGCAGTTACGCGACAGGGGCTCGGAGCAATCAGCCCCAGCATTTT. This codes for CASSYATGARSNQPQHF.

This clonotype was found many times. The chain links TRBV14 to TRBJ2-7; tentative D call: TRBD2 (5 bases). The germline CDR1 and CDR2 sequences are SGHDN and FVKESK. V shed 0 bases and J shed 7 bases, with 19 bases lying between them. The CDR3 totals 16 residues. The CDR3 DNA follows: TGTGCCAGCAGCCAAGATCTTATCTATAGGACTCAAGAGCAGTACTTC. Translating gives CASSQDLIYRTQEQYF.

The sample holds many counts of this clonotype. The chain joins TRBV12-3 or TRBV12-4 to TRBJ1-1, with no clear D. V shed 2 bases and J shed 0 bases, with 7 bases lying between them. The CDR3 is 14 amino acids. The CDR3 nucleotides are TGTGCCAGCAGTTTACGGGTTGTGAACACTGAAGCTTTCTTT. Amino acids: CASSLRVVNTEAFF.

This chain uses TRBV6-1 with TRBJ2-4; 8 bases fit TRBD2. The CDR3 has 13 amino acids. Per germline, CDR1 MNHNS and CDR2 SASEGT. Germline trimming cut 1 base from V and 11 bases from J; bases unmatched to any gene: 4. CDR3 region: CASSEGGLGFQYF. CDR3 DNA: TGTGCCAGCAGTGAAGGGGGACTAGGGTTTCAGTACTTC.

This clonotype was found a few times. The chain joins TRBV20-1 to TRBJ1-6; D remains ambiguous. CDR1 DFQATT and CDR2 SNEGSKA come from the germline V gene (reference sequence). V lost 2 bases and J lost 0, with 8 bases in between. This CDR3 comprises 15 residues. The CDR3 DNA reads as TGCAGTGCTAGAAGTCCGAGCTCCTATAATTCACCCCTCCACTTT. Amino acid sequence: CSARSPSSYNSPLHF.

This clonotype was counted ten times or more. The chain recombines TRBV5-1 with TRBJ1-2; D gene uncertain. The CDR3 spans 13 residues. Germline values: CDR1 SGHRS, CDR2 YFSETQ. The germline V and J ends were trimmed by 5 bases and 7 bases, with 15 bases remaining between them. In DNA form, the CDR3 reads TGCGCCAGCAGGCTGTTGACGGAAGGTGGCTACACCTTC. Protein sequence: CASRLLTEGGYTF.

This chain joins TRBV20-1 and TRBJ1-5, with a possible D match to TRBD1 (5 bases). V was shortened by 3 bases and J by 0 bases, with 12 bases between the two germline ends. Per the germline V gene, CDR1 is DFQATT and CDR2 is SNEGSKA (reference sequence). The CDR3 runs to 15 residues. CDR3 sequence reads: CSASYGQLSNQPQHF. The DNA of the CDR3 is TGCAGTGCTAGCTATGGACAACTTAGCAATCAGCCCCAGCATTTT.

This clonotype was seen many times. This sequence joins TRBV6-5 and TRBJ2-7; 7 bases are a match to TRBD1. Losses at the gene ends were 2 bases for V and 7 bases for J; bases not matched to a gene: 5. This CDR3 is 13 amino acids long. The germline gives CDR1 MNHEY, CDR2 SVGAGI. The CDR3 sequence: CASSYRETGEQYF. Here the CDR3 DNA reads TGTGCCAGCAGTTACAGGGAGACAGGGGAGCAGTACTTC.

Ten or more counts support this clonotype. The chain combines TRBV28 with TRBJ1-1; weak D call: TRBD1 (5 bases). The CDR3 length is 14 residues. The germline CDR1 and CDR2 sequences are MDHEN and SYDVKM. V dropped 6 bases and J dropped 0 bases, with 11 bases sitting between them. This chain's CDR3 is CASSPGEVNTEAFF. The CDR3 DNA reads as TGTGCCAGCAGCCCGGGGGAGGTGAACACTGAAGCTTTCTTT.

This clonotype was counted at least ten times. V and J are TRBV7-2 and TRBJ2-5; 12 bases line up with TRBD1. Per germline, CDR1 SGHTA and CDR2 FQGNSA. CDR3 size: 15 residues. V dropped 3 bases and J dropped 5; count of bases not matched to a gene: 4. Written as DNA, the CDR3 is TGTGCCAGCAGCTTTAGGGACAGGGGGCTTGAGACCCAGTACTTC. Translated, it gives CASSFRDRGLETQYF.

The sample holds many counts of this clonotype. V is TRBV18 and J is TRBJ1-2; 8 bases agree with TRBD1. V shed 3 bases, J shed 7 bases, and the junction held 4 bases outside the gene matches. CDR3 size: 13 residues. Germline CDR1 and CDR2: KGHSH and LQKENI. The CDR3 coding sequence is TGTGCCAGCTCACCCGAGACAGGGGTTGGCTACACCTTC. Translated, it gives CASSPETGVGYTF.

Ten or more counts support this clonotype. CDR3 residues: CSVAGDRGQETQYF. The DNA for the CDR3 is TGCAGCGTTGCGGGGGACAGGGGGCAGGAGACCCAGTACTTC. The chain combines TRBV29-1 with TRBJ2-5; the match to TRBD1 covers 12 bases. Germline CDR1 is SQVTM and CDR2 is ANQGSEA. This CDR3 spans 14 amino acids. The J segment lost 5 bases and the V segment lost 4 bases, leaving 5 bases of the junction unmatched. The full variable domain, rest sourced from reference TRBV29-1 and TRBJ2-5, is SAVISQKPSRDICQRGTSLTIQCQVDSQVTMMFWYRQQPGQSLTLIATANQGSEATYESGFVIDKFPISRPNLTFSTLTVSNMSPEDSSIYLCSVAGDRGQETQYFGPGTRLLVL.

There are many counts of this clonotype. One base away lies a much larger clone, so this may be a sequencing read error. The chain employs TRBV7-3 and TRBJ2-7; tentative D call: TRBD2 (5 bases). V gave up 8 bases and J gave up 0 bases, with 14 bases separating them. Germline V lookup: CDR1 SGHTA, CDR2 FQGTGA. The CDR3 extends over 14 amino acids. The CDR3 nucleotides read TGTGCCAGCCCCGGGGAGAGCACCTCCTACGAGCAGTACTTC. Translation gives CASPGESTSYEQYF. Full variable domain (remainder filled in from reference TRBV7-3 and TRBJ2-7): GAGVSQTPSNKVTEKGKYVELRCDPISGHTALYWYRQSLGQGPEFLIYFQGTGAADDSGLPNDRFFAVRPEGSVSTLKIQRTERGDSAVYLCASPGESTSYEQYFGPGTRLTVT.

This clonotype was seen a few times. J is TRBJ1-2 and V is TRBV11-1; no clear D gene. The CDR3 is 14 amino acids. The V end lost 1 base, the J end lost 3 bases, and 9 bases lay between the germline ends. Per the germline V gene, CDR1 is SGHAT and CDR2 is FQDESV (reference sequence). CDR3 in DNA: TGTGCCAGCAGCTTAGGCAGCGTGCACTATGGCTACACCTTC. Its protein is CASSLGSVHYGYTF. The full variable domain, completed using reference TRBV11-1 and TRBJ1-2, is EAEVAQSPRYKITEKSQAVAFWCDPISGHATLYWYRQILGQGPELLVQFQDESVVDDSQLPKDRFSAERLKGVDSTLKIQPAELGDSAMYLCASSLGSVHYGYTFGSGTRLTVV.

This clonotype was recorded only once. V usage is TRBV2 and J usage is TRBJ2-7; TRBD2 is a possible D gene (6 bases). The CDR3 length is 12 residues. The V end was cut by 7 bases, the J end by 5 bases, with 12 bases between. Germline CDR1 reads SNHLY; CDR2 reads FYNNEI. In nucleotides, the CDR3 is TGTGCCAGCACGGAGGGAAACGACGAGCAGTACTTC. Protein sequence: CASTEGNDEQYF. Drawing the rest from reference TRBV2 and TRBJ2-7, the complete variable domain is EPEVTQTPSHQVTQMGQEVILRCVPISNHLYFYWYRQILGQKVEFLVSFYNNEISEKSEIFDDQFSVERPDGSNFTLKIRSTKLEDSAMYFCASTEGNDEQYFGPGTRLTVT.